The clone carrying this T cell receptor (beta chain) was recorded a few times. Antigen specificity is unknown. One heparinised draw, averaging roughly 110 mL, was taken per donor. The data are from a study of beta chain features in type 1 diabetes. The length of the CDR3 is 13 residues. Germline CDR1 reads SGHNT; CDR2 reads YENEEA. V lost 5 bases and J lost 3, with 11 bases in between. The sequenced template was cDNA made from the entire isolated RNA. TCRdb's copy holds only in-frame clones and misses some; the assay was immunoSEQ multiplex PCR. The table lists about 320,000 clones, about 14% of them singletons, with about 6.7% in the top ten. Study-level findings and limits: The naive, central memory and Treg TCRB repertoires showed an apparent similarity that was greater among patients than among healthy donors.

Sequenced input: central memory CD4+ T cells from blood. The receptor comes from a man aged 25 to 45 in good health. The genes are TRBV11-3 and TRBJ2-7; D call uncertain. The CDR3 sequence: CASSATRNYEQYV. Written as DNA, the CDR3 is TGTGCCAGCAGCGCGACAAGAAACTACGAGCAGTACGTC.